A selection of T cell receptor beta chains follows, all from one sample in a study of blood T cell repertoires in COVID-19. Clones were sequenced by immunoSEQ multiplex PCR, and TCRdb holds only the in-frame ones, with some missing. The data show hundreds of thousands of clones, around 84% seen once. Material: PBMCs or T cells enriched from blood (not recorded which). All receptors come from a man aged 40-49 years who had recovered from COVID-19. Each CDR3 is given with its conserved first and last residue.

v_gene: TRBV2
j_gene: TRBJ1-5
CDR3aa: CASRDRGTQPQHF

v_gene: TRBV20-1
j_gene: TRBJ2-7
CDR3aa: CSASSAGGDYEQYF

v_gene: TRBV7-2
j_gene: TRBJ1-2
CDR3aa: CASSLARSGGGYTF

v_gene: TRBV14
j_gene: TRBJ2-3
CDR3aa: CASSQVEMSSTDTQYF

v_gene: TRBV4-1
j_gene: TRBJ2-7
CDR3aa: CASREAGEQYF

v_gene: TRBV12-3/TRBV12-4
j_gene: TRBJ1-5
CDR3aa: CASRGGSEPQHF

v_gene: TRBV30
j_gene: TRBJ1-1
CDR3aa: CALGEAEAFF

v_gene: TRBV10-3
j_gene: TRBJ1-6
CDR3aa: CAISEGQGYNSPLHF

v_gene: TRBV6-1
j_gene: TRBJ2-6
CDR3aa: CASSDKGAGANVLTF

v_gene: TRBV24-1
j_gene: TRBJ2-3
CDR3aa: CATERGQGTDTQYF

v_gene: TRBV25-1
j_gene: TRBJ2-7
CDR3aa: CASSESDSPYEQYF

v_gene: TRBV9
j_gene: TRBJ2-5
CDR3aa: CASSFGGYQETQYF

v_gene: TRBV5-1
j_gene: TRBJ2-5
CDR3aa: CASSLSYQETQYF

v_gene: TRBV12-3/TRBV12-4
j_gene: TRBJ1-2
CDR3aa: CASTEAGNVGYTF

v_gene: TRBV28
j_gene: TRBJ1-5
CDR3aa: CASTLVAAPGAQHF

v_gene: TRBV7-9
j_gene: TRBJ1-2
CDR3aa: CASSLVRGNYGYTF

v_gene: TRBV12-3/TRBV12-4
j_gene: TRBJ1-2
CDR3aa: CASSPPGYGYTF

v_gene: TRBV18
j_gene: TRBJ1-2
CDR3aa: CASSSTGSTEGNYGYTF

v_gene: TRBV19
j_gene: TRBJ1-5
CDR3aa: CASSPRTARSNQPQHF

v_gene: TRBV2
j_gene: TRBJ2-1
CDR3aa: CANRLAGEQFF

v_gene: TRBV28
j_gene: TRBJ1-1
CDR3aa: CASSRLLQQGAITEAFF

v_gene: TRBV6-5
j_gene: TRBJ1-6
CDR3aa: CASSYLAHNSPLHF

v_gene: TRBV7-3
j_gene: TRBJ1-1
CDR3aa: CASSLLRVETEAFF

v_gene: TRBV18
j_gene: TRBJ2-7
CDR3aa: CASTPTPGQRTSGATYEQYF

v_gene: TRBV27
j_gene: TRBJ1-6
CDR3aa: CATRSPLRESLLNNSPLHF

v_gene: TRBV4-1
j_gene: TRBJ2-3
CDR3aa: CASSQDLAGEWYTQYF

v_gene: TRBV6-5
j_gene: TRBJ2-7
CDR3aa: CASSLLLHSYYEQYF

v_gene: TRBV4-2
j_gene: TRBJ1-1
CDR3aa: CASSQDSSMNTEAFF

v_gene: TRBV25-1
j_gene: TRBJ2-5
CDR3aa: CASSDLDPRERETQYF

v_gene: TRBV29-1
j_gene: TRBJ1-2
CDR3aa: CSAFLDRGLLYGYTF

v_gene: TRBV3-1/TRBV3-2
j_gene: TRBJ1-2
CDR3aa: CASSQDPQGAPNGYTF

v_gene: TRBV29-1
j_gene: TRBJ2-7
CDR3aa: CSVEDQQGKQYF

v_gene: TRBV9
j_gene: TRBJ1-2
CDR3aa: CASSVDSPTGGPDGYTF

v_gene: TRBV29-1
j_gene: TRBJ1-3
CDR3aa: CSVEEGGQGFGNTIYF

v_gene: TRBV15
j_gene: TRBJ2-7
CDR3aa: CATSRDPGYEQYF

v_gene: TRBV4-3
j_gene: TRBJ1-3
CDR3aa: CASSHGQAGNTIYF

v_gene: TRBV12-3/TRBV12-4
j_gene: TRBJ1-1
CDR3aa: CASSELGGTEAFF

v_gene: TRBV6-2/TRBV6-3
j_gene: TRBJ1-2
CDR3aa: CASSLEGTNYGYTF

v_gene: TRBV4-1
j_gene: TRBJ2-3
CDR3aa: CASSQEEASQGDTQYF

v_gene: TRBV7-9
j_gene: TRBJ1-4
CDR3aa: CASSFGGEKLFF